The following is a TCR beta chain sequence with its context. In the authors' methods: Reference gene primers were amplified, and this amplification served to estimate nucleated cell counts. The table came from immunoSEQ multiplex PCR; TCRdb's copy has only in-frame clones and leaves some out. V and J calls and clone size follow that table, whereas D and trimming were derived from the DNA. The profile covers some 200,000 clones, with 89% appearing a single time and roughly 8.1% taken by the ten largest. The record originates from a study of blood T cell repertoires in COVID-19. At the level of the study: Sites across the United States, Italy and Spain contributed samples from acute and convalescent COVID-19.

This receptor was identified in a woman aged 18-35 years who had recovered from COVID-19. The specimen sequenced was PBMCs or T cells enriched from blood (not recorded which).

CDR3 nucleotide sequence: TGTGCCAGCACGGGGGGGGGAGGTAGCAATCAGCCCCTGCATTTT. It specifies CASTGGGGSNQPLHF. This chain joins TRBV12-1 and TRBJ1-5. TRBV12-1 is recorded as a pseudogene. The CDR3 consists of 15 residues.